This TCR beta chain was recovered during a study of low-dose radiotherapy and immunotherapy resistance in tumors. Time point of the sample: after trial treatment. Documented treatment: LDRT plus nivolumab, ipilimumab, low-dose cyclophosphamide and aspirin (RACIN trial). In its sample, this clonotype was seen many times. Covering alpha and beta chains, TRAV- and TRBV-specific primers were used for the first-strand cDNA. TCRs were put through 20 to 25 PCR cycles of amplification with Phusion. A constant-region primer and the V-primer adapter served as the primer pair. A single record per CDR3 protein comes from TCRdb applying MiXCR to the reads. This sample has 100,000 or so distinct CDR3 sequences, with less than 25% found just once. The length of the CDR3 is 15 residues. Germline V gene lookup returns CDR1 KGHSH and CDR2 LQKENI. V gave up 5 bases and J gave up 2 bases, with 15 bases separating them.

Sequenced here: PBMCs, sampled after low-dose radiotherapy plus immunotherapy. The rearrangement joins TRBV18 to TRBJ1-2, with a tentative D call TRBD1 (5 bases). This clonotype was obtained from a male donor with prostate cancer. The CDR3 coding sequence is TGTGCCAGCTCATCCTCCGGGACGCAGAACTATGGCTACACCTTC. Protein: CASSSSGTQNYGYTF.